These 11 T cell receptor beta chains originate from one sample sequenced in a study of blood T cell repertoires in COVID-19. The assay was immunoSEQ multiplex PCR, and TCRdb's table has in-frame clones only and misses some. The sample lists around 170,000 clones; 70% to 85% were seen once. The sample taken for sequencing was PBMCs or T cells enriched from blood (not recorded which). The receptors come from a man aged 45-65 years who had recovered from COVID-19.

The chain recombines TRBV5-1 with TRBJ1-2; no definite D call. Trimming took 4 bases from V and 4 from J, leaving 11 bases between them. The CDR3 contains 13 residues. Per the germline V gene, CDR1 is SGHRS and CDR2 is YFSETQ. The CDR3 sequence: CASSDDGSYGYTF. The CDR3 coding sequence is TGCGCCAGCAGCGACGACGGGAGCTATGGCTACACCTTC.

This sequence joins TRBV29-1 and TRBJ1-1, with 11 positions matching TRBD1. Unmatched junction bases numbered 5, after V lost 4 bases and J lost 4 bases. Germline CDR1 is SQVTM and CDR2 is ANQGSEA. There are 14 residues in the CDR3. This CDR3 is CSVGGQGVGTEAFF. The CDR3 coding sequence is TGCAGCGTTGGGGGACAGGGGGTCGGCACTGAAGCTTTCTTT.

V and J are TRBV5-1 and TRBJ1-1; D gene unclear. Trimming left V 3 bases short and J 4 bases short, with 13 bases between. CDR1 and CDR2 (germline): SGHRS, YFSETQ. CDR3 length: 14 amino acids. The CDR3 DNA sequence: TGCGCCAGCAGCTCGGGGAGGGCCAGCACTGAAGCTTTCTTT. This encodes CASSSGRASTEAFF.

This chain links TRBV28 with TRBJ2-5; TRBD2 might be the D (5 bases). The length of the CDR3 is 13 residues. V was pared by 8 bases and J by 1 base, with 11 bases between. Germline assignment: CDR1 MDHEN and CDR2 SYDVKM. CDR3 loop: CASGLAVQETQYF. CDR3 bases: TGTGCCAGCGGACTCGCCGTCCAAGAGACCCAGTACTTC.

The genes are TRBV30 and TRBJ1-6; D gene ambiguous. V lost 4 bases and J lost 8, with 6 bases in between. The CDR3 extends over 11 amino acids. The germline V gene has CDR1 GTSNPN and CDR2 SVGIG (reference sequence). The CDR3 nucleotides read TGTGCCTGGACAAAATATTCACCCCTCCACTTT. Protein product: CAWTKYSPLHF.

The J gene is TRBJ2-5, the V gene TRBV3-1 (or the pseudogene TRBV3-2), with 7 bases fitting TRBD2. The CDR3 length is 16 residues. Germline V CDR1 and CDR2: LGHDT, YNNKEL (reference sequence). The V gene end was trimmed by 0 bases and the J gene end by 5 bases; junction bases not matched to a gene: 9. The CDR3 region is CASSQDRRGVGETQYF. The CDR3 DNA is TGTGCCAGCAGCCAAGATAGACGGGGGGTAGGGGAGACCCAGTACTTC.

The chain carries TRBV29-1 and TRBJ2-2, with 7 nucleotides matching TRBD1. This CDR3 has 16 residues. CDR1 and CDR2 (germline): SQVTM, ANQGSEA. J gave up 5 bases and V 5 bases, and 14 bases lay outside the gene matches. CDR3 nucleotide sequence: TGCAGCGTTTCGAGGGAAGGGGGCGTAAGGACCGGGGAGCTGTTTTTT. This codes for CSVSREGGVRTGELFF.

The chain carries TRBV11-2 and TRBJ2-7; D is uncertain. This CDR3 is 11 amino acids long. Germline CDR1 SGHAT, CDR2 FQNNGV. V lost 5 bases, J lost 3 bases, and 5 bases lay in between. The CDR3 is CASSPHYEQYF. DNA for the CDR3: TGTGCCAGCAGCCCCCACTACGAGCAGTACTTC.

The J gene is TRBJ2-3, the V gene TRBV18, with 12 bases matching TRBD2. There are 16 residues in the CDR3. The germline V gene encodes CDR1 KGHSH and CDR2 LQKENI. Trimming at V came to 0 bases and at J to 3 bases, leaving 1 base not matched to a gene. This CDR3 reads CASSPPTSGGTDTQYF. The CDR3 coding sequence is TGTGCCAGCTCACCACCGACTAGCGGGGGAACAGATACGCAGTATTTT.

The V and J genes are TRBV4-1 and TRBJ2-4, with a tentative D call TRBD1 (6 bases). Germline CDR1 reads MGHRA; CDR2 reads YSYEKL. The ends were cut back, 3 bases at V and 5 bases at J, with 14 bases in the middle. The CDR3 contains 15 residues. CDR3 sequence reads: CASSQSTRQENIQYF. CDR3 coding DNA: TGCGCCAGCAGCCAGAGCACTCGACAGGAAAACATTCAGTACTTC.

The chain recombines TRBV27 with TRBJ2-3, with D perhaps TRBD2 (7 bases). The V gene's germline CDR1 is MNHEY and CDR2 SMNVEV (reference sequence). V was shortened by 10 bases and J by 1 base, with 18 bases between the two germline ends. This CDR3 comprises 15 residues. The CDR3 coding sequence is TGTGCCACCAATTACGGGGGGCCGGGCACAGATACGCAGTATTTT. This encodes CATNYGGPGTDTQYF.